These T cell receptor beta chains were read from a single sample in a study of cytomegalovirus exposure and HLA in healthy donors. Only in-frame clones appear in the TCRdb table, and some are missing; sequencing was by immunoSEQ multiplex PCR. This sample has around 250,000 clones, with 81% found just once. What was sequenced was PBMCs. These receptors were obtained from an older woman in good health and CMV-seropositive. Both conserved end residues are part of each CDR3. A D gene is named only where the DNA matches it firmly. Not all rows give a size; the values are once, few, many and, for expanded clones, a class.

v_gene: TRBV18; d_gene: NA; abundance: few; j_gene: TRBJ2-5; CDR3nt: TGTGCCAGCTCACCAGGGACTGACGCTCAGGGAGAGACCCAGTACTTC; CDR3aa: CASSPGTDAQGETQYF
v_gene: TRBV5-6; d_gene: TRBD1; abundance: NA; j_gene: TRBJ2-3; CDR3nt: TGTGCCAGCAGCTTACTTGGGACAGGGGCCACAGATACGCAGTATTTT; CDR3aa: CASSLLGTGATDTQYF
v_gene: TRBV28; d_gene: TRBD1; abundance: NA; j_gene: TRBJ1-5; CDR3nt: TGTGCCAGCAGTACCCAGACAGGGACTCAGCCCCAGCATTTT; CDR3aa: CASSTQTGTQPQHF
v_gene: TRBV4-1; d_gene: TRBD1; abundance: NA; j_gene: TRBJ1-5; CDR3nt: TGCGCCAGCAGCCCCTACGAGACAGGGCAAAGCAATCAGCCCCAGCATTTT; CDR3aa: CASSPYETGQSNQPQHF
v_gene: TRBV9; d_gene: NA; abundance: few; j_gene: TRBJ1-1; CDR3nt: TGTGCCAGCAGCGCTCTCCTGGGCGGGGCCACTGAAGCTTTCTTT; CDR3aa: CASSALLGGATEAFF
v_gene: TRBV6-1; d_gene: TRBD2; abundance: NA; j_gene: TRBJ2-5; CDR3nt: TGTGCCAGCAGTACGGGAGGGGCGCGGGGGGAGACCCAGTACTTC; CDR3aa: CASSTGGARGETQYF
v_gene: TRBV6-4; d_gene: NA; abundance: few; j_gene: TRBJ1-5; CDR3nt: TGTGCCAGCAGTGCAAAAACAGGGATTGATCAGCCCCAGCATTTT; CDR3aa: CASSAKTGIDQPQHF
v_gene: TRBV30; d_gene: TRBD1; abundance: few; j_gene: TRBJ2-2; CDR3nt: TGTGCCTGGGACCCGGGACAGGGTACCGGGGAGCTGTTTTTT; CDR3aa: CAWDPGQGTGELFF
v_gene: TRBV18; d_gene: NA; abundance: NA; j_gene: TRBJ2-3; CDR3nt: TGTGCCAGCTCAGTGGCGGCTAGCACAGATACGCAGTATTTT; CDR3aa: CASSVAASTDTQYF
v_gene: TRBV5-1; d_gene: NA; abundance: NA; j_gene: TRBJ2-6; CDR3nt: TGCGCCAGCAGCCCTAACCGCTCTGGGGCCAACGTCCTGACTTTC; CDR3aa: CASSPNRSGANVLTF
v_gene: TRBV7-6; d_gene: TRBD1; abundance: NA; j_gene: TRBJ1-5; CDR3nt: TGTGCCAGCAGCTCACAGGGGGTGGATCAGCCCCAGCATTTT; CDR3aa: CASSSQGVDQPQHF
v_gene: TRBV4-1; d_gene: TRBD2; abundance: NA; j_gene: TRBJ2-1; CDR3nt: TGCGCCAGCAGCCAAGTCGCAGGCCCCACTAGCGGGAGGGGACATGAGCAGTTCTTC; CDR3aa: CASSQVAGPTSGRGHEQFF
v_gene: TRBV5-1; d_gene: TRBD2; abundance: NA; j_gene: TRBJ2-1; CDR3nt: TGCGCCAGCAGCTCGACTAGCGGGAGAGGGAATGAGCAGTTCTTC; CDR3aa: CASSSTSGRGNEQFF
v_gene: TRBV5-1; d_gene: NA; abundance: NA; j_gene: TRBJ2-3; CDR3nt: TGCGCCAGCAGCCCGTGGGGGCCAGATACGCAGTATTTT; CDR3aa: CASSPWGPDTQYF
v_gene: TRBV4-1; d_gene: NA; abundance: NA; j_gene: TRBJ2-3; CDR3nt: TGCGCCAGCAGCCTTCTTAGCGACCGGTTCACAGATACGCAGTATTTT; CDR3aa: CASSLLSDRFTDTQYF
v_gene: TRBV13; d_gene: NA; abundance: NA; j_gene: TRBJ1-2; CDR3nt: TGTGCCAGCAGCGACCTTTGGGGGCAGCAAAACTATGGCTACACCTTC; CDR3aa: CASSDLWGQQNYGYTF
v_gene: TRBV5-1; d_gene: NA; abundance: NA; j_gene: TRBJ1-6; CDR3nt: TGCGCCAGCAGCTTGGACTCTCTCTATAATTCACCCCTCCACTTT; CDR3aa: CASSLDSLYNSPLHF
v_gene: TRBV21-1; d_gene: NA; abundance: NA; j_gene: TRBJ2-7; CDR3nt: TGTGCCAGCAGCCAAGGGACAGGGGGGCCCTACGAGCAGTACTTC; CDR3aa: CASSQGTGGPYEQYF
v_gene: TRBV18; d_gene: NA; abundance: few; j_gene: TRBJ2-7; CDR3nt: TGTGCCAGCTCACCACCGCGGATAGGGGGGGACCACGAGCAGTACTTC; CDR3aa: CASSPPRIGGDHEQYF
v_gene: TRBV6-4; d_gene: NA; abundance: few; j_gene: TRBJ2-1; CDR3nt: TGTGCCAGCAGTGACTCAGCGGTGGGCAGATACAATGAGCAGTTCTTC; CDR3aa: CASSDSAVGRYNEQFF
v_gene: TRBV29-1; d_gene: TRBD1; abundance: few; j_gene: TRBJ1-2; CDR3nt: TGCAGCGTTGATGTGGACAGGGGGAGTTATGGCTACACCTTC; CDR3aa: CSVDVDRGSYGYTF
v_gene: TRBV6-5; d_gene: NA; abundance: NA; j_gene: TRBJ2-7; CDR3nt: TGTGCCAGCAGTTCGGGGATAGCGGCCTACGAGCAGTACTTC; CDR3aa: CASSSGIAAYEQYF
v_gene: TRBV29-1; d_gene: TRBD2; abundance: NA; j_gene: TRBJ2-7; CDR3nt: TGCAGCGTGGTTGCACGAAGCGGGGAGATAACGGGGGACGAGCAGTACTTC; CDR3aa: CSVVARSGEITGDEQYF
v_gene: TRBV6-5; d_gene: TRBD1; abundance: NA; j_gene: TRBJ2-1; CDR3nt: TGTGCCAGCAGTTACTTTCAGGGGGCTGTGGATGAGCAGTTCTTC; CDR3aa: CASSYFQGAVDEQFF
v_gene: TRBV7-2; d_gene: TRBD1; abundance: NA; j_gene: TRBJ1-5; CDR3nt: TGTGCCAGCAGACCCCTGACAGGGAAAAATCAGCCCCAGCATTTT; CDR3aa: CASRPLTGKNQPQHF
v_gene: TRBV6-5; d_gene: TRBD1; abundance: once; j_gene: TRBJ2-1; CDR3nt: TGTGCCAGCAGTTACAGCTCCACAGGGGCAAATGAGCAGTTCTTC; CDR3aa: CASSYSSTGANEQFF
v_gene: TRBV7-2; d_gene: TRBD1; abundance: once; j_gene: TRBJ1-5; CDR3nt: TGTGCCAGCAGCTCCCCGGACAGGGGGCATCAGCCCCAGCATTTT; CDR3aa: CASSSPDRGHQPQHF